Listed here is a single T cell receptor beta chain. What it binds is unknown. The CDR3 runs 19 residues. Germline V lookup: CDR1 KGHSH, CDR2 LQKENI. V lost 2 bases and J 0 bases, leaving 17 bases between the germline ends. The source of the sample is a study of cytomegalovirus exposure and HLA in healthy donors. Study in general: In a previous analysis, more than 90 million unique TCR beta sequences were found from some 180 million T cells.

Vbeta (60) and Jbeta (13) primers were used in the PCR. Here immunoSEQ multiplex PCR was the method, and the copy in TCRdb shows in-frame clones only, minus some. The sample includes about 55,000 clones, about 82% of them seen just once. Study-level points and caveats: It was confirmed in vitro that a few of the CMV-associated chains were specific for CMV antigens. Earlier analysis looked at TCR beta V segments, and most were productive about 87% or about 30% of the time.

What was sequenced was PBMCs. The TCR sequence derives from a man aged 25-45 years in good health and CMV-seronegative. The J gene is TRBJ1-6, the V gene TRBV18; maybe TRBD1 (5 bases). This CDR3 is CASSPFLSQGSSYNSPLHF. The CDR3 DNA reads TGTGCCAGCTCACCATTTCTTTCCCAGGGAAGCTCCTATAATTCACCCCTCCACTTT.